Below, 5 T cell receptor beta chains from the same sample are listed, as sequenced in a study of cytomegalovirus exposure and HLA in healthy donors (dated by TCRdb to 2016 to 2017). Libraries were constructed by the immunoSEQ multiplex PCR assay. The multiplex PCR relied on a mix of 60 forward primers for TCR Vbeta segments and 13 reverse primers for TCR Jbeta segments. The clones in this table, taken by TCRdb from immuneACCESS, are in-frame only. Not every clone is retained; where verified, under half of the shortfall comes from an unresolved V gene, and the cause of the rest is unknown. Within this sample are 90,000 to 100,000 clones, with less than 80% of them counted one time only. 5.9% of the sample goes to the ten largest clones. The sequencing sample was made of PBMCs. All receptors derive from a boy between 10 and 17 years old in good health and CMV-seropositive.

CDR3 amino acids: CASSQGIPGLAGVAFF. The CDR3 DNA follows: TGTGCCAGCAGCCAAGGTATCCCGGGACTAGCGGGAGTTGCGTTCTTC. The V and J genes are TRBV4-2 and TRBJ2-1, with 14 bases matching TRBD2. V lost 1 base, J lost 15 bases, and 11 bases stayed unmatched. Per the germline V gene, CDR1 is LGHNA and CDR2 is YNFKEQ. The CDR3 covers 16 residues.

This clone was recorded a few times. The CDR3, as DNA: TGTGCCAGCAGGGAAACAGGGGATGGCTATGGCTACACCTTC. As protein: CASRETGDGYGYTF. This chain connects TRBV2 to TRBJ1-2; 7 positions match TRBD1. With 6 bases clipped from V and 4 bases from J, the junction kept 8 bases outside the gene matches. Germline V gene data show CDR1 as SNHLY and CDR2 as FYNNEI. The CDR3 extends over 14 amino acids.

The rearrangement links TRBV11-3 to TRBJ1-3, with 9 bases matching TRBD1. Germline V gives CDR1 SGHNT, CDR2 YENEEA. V dropped 2 bases and J dropped 2; count of bases not matched to a gene: 4. CDR3 length: 16 residues. CDR3 in amino acids: CASSLMGQGAGNTIYF. The CDR3 nucleotides are TGTGCCAGCAGCTTAATGGGACAGGGAGCTGGAAACACCATATATTTT.

This clone has only one observation. V gene TRBV5-4 combines with J gene TRBJ2-1; 9 positions match TRBD1. The germline gives CDR1 SGHNT, CDR2 YYREEE (reference sequence). V shed 0 bases, J shed 4 bases, and the junction held 2 bases outside the gene matches. This CDR3 spans 15 amino acids. The CDR3 DNA is TGTGCCAGCAGCTTGGGACAGGGGGTATACAATGAGCAGTTCTTC. Protein sequence: CASSLGQGVYNEQFF.

This clone has only a few counts. The V and J genes are TRBV5-6 and TRBJ1-1, with D uncertain. Germline CDR1 SGHDT, CDR2 YYEEEE. V was trimmed by 0 bases and J by 4 bases, leaving 7 bases between them. The CDR3 sequence is 13 residues long. The CDR3 DNA reads TGTGCCAGCAGCTTGGACACGGGCACTGAAGCTTTCTTT. Its translation: CASSLDTGTEAFF.